Sequencing of this TCR beta chain was carried out in a study of T cells after yellow fever vaccination. Broader study findings: Although most clonotypes did not, a small share appeared in both CD4 and CD8 compartments.

Looked up from germline, CDR1 is DFQATT and CDR2 is SNEGSKA (reference sequence). Trimming took off 3 bases at V and 8 bases at J, with 17 bases between the two ends. This CDR3 has 14 residues. 5'RACE template switching added a universal primer site and UMIs to TCR cDNA. TCRdb used MiXCR to reprocess the 5' RACE reads, holding one entry per CDR3 protein. Of about 160,000 distinct CDR3 sequences in the sample, about 7% were seen once. This clonotype was counted ten times or more. Antigen specificity is unknown. Sequences were derived from CD4+ T cells sorted from PBMCs, sampled about 5 days after the first yellow fever vaccination. The V call is TRBV20-1, the J call TRBJ2-4; maybe TRBD1 (6 bases). The sequence was collected from a man younger than 35 who received the YFV17D yellow fever vaccine. The CDR3 loop is CSARDRHAGDIQYF. CDR3 DNA: TGCAGTGCTAGGGACAGACACGCAGGGGACATTCAGTACTTC.